A selection of T cell receptor beta chains follows, all from one sample in a study of shared clonotypes between healthy human individuals. Here immunoSEQ multiplex PCR was the method, and the copy in TCRdb shows in-frame clones only, minus some. Of approximately 2,000,000 clones detected, 85% to 95% appear once; the ten largest clones hold roughly 0.34%. Sequencing used naive CD4+ T cells from PBMCs. Receptor source: a man between 18 and 29 years old in good health. Some clones in this sample may be carry-over from other donors' samples. Both conserved end residues are part of each CDR3. A D gene is named only where the DNA matches it firmly. Some rows have no size entry. The others give once, few or many, or a class for an expanded clone.

TGTGCCAGCAGCTTGACGACAGGGGCCGGAAACACCATATATTTT	CASSLTTGAGNTIYF	TRBV5-6	TRBJ1-3	.	TRBD1
TGCGCCAGCAGCTTTCGCGGACTAGCGGGAGAAGATGAGCAGTTCTTC	CASSFRGLAGEDEQFF	TRBV5-1	TRBJ2-1	once	TRBD2
TGTGCCAGCAGCTTGGCACAGGAGCATCAGCCCCAGCATTTT	CASSLAQEHQPQHF	TRBV7-6	TRBJ1-5	.	.
TGCAGCGTTGAAAGTTCCGCAGATACGCAGTATTTT	CSVESSADTQYF	TRBV29-1	TRBJ2-3	once	.
TGTGCCAGCAACTTGACATCCAGGACAGTGCCTAATGAAAAACTGTTTTTT	CASNLTSRTVPNEKLFF	TRBV6-4	TRBJ1-4	.	.
TGTGCCAGCAGTGACCCGAAGCAGTACTTC	CASSDPKQYF	TRBV2	TRBJ2-7	.	.
TGTGCCAGCAGTCCCAGACAGGGGCGTCGGAGCAATCAGCCCCAGCATTTT	CASSPRQGRRSNQPQHF	TRBV27	TRBJ1-5	.	TRBD1
TGTGCCAGCAGCTTAGCACAGGGCCTCTCCTACGAGCAGTACTTC	CASSLAQGLSYEQYF	TRBV5-8	TRBJ2-7	once	.
TGTGCCAGCAGTTTATACCACAGTAGTAGCAATCAGCCCCAGCATTTT	CASSLYHSSSNQPQHF	TRBV28	TRBJ1-5	.	.
TGTGCCAGCAGTGAAGGTCCCCTGGGTGCAGATACGCAGTATTTT	CASSEGPLGADTQYF	TRBV2	TRBJ2-3	.	.
TGTGCCAGCAGCTTAGGGCTAGCTTCCTACAATGAGCAGTTCTTC	CASSLGLASYNEQFF	TRBV7-7	TRBJ2-1	.	.
TGTGCCAGCAGCCAAGATGCGAGCGGGAGAAGTACCGGGGAGCTGTTTTTT	CASSQDASGRSTGELFF	TRBV4-2	TRBJ2-2	.	TRBD2
TGTGCCAGCAATTGGGACAGGGCTACCTACGAGCAGTACTTC	CASNWDRATYEQYF	TRBV2	TRBJ2-7	.	TRBD1
TGTGCCACCAGCAGAGTCCGAGTGAGCTCTGGGGCCAACGTCCTGACTTTC	CATSRVRVSSGANVLTF	TRBV15	TRBJ2-6	.	.
TGTGCCAGCAGCTTGGCCTCCGGGGGCTACACCTTC	CASSLASGGYTF	TRBV5-6	TRBJ1-2	.	.
TGTGCCAGCAGTCGGACAGGCATCTACGAGCAGTACTTC	CASSRTGIYEQYF	TRBV27	TRBJ2-7	.	TRBD1
TGCGCCAGCAGCAACACAGGGGTCTACACCGGGGAGCTGTTTTTT	CASSNTGVYTGELFF	TRBV5-1	TRBJ2-2	.	TRBD1
TGTGCCACGAGGACTAGCGGGAGCACCGGGGAGCTGTTTTTT	CATRTSGSTGELFF	TRBV7-2	TRBJ2-2	.	TRBD2
TGTGCCAGCAGCTTATCAGGGGGCCGGGTCACCGGGGAGCTGTTTTTT	CASSLSGGRVTGELFF	TRBV7-8	TRBJ2-2	.	TRBD1
TGTGCCAGCAGGGTGACAGGGGTTGGCATTCCTGAAGCTTTCTTT	CASRVTGVGIPEAFF	TRBV6-5	TRBJ1-1	.	TRBD1
TGTGCCAGCAGCCGGGACTCACCCTTCTCCAATGAGCAGTTCTTC	CASSRDSPFSNEQFF	TRBV7-2	TRBJ2-1	once	.
TGCGCCAGCAGCTTTGGCATCGCGGGGACTAAGGAAGCTTTCTTT	CASSFGIAGTKEAFF	TRBV5-1	TRBJ1-1	few	.
TGTGCCACCAGCGGGGGACTCGGGGGGAGCGGATACGAGCAGTACTTC	CATSGGLGGSGYEQYF	TRBV15	TRBJ2-7	.	TRBD2
TGTGCCAGCAGCGATCCGGGACAGGGGTTTGCTGGGGCCAACGTCCTGACTTTC	CASSDPGQGFAGANVLTF	TRBV2	TRBJ2-6	.	TRBD1
TGCGCCAGCAGTGAGGTCGCACAGACCTACGAGCAGTACTTC	CASSEVAQTYEQYF	TRBV10-2	TRBJ2-7	.	.